The rows below give T cell receptor beta chains drawn from one sample of a study of blood T cell repertoires in COVID-19. Libraries were prepared by immunoSEQ multiplex PCR; TCRdb keeps only in-frame clonotypes and omits some of them. The sample records about 220,000 clones, 82% being singletons. The sample taken for sequencing was peripheral blood. The receptors stem from a woman older than 75 with acute or convalescent COVID-19. Each CDR3 is given with its conserved first and last residue. Fields, in order: CDR3 protein, CDR3 DNA, J gene, V gene, clone size, D gene. D genes are given only for firm matches. Rows may omit the clone size; those that give it use once, few, many or a size class.

CASSSPGQYNEQFF TGTGCCAGCAGTTCCCCCGGACAGTACAATGAGCAGTTCTTC TRBJ2-1 TRBV27 - -
CASSYQGQGNTEAFF TGTGCCAGCAGTTATCAGGGGCAAGGGAACACTGAAGCTTTCTTT TRBJ1-1 TRBV6-5 - -
CASSLGGSLSYEQYF TGTGCCAGCAGTCTGGGGGGGTCCCTCTCCTACGAGCAGTACTTC TRBJ2-7 TRBV7-2 - TRBD2
CASSLEGDSISGYTF TGCGCCAGCAGCTTGGAGGGGGACAGTATATCCGGCTACACCTTC TRBJ1-2 TRBV5-1 - TRBD1
CASSREGRTGELFF TGTGCCAGCAGTCGGGAAGGGCGCACCGGGGAGCTGTTTTTT TRBJ2-2 TRBV7-2 - -
CASSLSEGTEAFF TGTGCCAGCAGCTTATCGGAGGGCACTGAAGCTTTCTTT TRBJ1-1 TRBV7-3 - -
CASSLFTSGGAPTYNEQFF TGCGCCAGCAGCTTGTTTACTAGCGGGGGGGCCCCGACCTACAATGAGCAGTTCTTC TRBJ2-1 TRBV5-1 - TRBD2
CASSVARRQGPLNYGYTF TGTGCCAGCAGCGTAGCTCGTAGGCAGGGGCCCCTTAACTATGGCTACACCTTC TRBJ1-2 TRBV9 - -
CASGQGDNTGELFF TGCGCCAGCGGACAGGGGGACAACACCGGGGAGCTGTTTTTT TRBJ2-2 TRBV5-1 - TRBD1
CASSYSTGFSGNTIYF TGTGCCAGCAGTTACTCGACAGGATTCTCTGGAAACACCATATATTTT TRBJ1-3 TRBV6-5 - -
CASSRQKGTEAFF TGTGCCAGCAGCAGACAGAAGGGGACTGAAGCTTTCTTT TRBJ1-1 TRBV6-2/TRBV6-3 - -
CASLGQGNTGELFF TGCGCCAGCCTCGGACAGGGGAACACCGGGGAGCTGTTTTTT TRBJ2-2 TRBV5-1 - TRBD1
CAWSEESGGPDTQYF TGTGCCTGGAGTGAGGAGTCTGGGGGCCCAGATACGCAGTATTTT TRBJ2-3 TRBV30 - -
CASSQDRAGGRQFF TGCGCCAGCAGCCAAGATCGAGCGGGGGGGAGGCAGTTCTTC TRBJ2-1 TRBV4-3 - TRBD2
CASSLPGEGSYEQYF TGTGCCAGCAGTTTACCCGGGGAGGGTTCCTACGAGCAGTACTTC TRBJ2-7 TRBV6-2/TRBV6-3 - TRBD2
CASKKIGQFNQPQHF TGTGCCAGCAAAAAAATAGGACAGTTCAATCAGCCCCAGCATTTT TRBJ1-5 TRBV6-5 - -
CASSEGGVGEQYF TGTGCCAGCAGCGAAGGGGGGGTGGGTGAGCAGTACTTC TRBJ2-7 TRBV2 - -
CASSPEGSHTGELFF TGCGCCAGCAGCCCGGAGGGATCTCACACCGGGGAGCTGTTTTTT TRBJ2-2 TRBV5-1 - -
CASSYRRGQGGYTF TGTGCCAGCAGTTACAGGAGGGGGCAAGGTGGCTACACCTTC TRBJ1-2 TRBV6-2/TRBV6-3 - TRBD1
CASSLPGQTYEQYF TGCGCCAGCAGCTTACCGGGACAAACCTACGAGCAGTACTTC TRBJ2-7 TRBV5-1 - -
CASSTLQTGLYGYTF TGTGCCAGTAGTACCCTACAAACAGGGCTCTACGGCTACACCTTC TRBJ1-2 TRBV19 - -
CASSYSAGGAYQPQHF TGTGCCAGCAGTTACTCCGCAGGGGGCGCGTATCAGCCCCAGCATTTT TRBJ1-5 TRBV6-5 - TRBD1
CATSDTGLSDTQYF TGTGCCACCAGTGACACGGGACTTTCAGATACGCAGTATTTT TRBJ2-3 TRBV24-1 - -
CASSFQQGSGEQYF TGTGCCAGTAGTTTTCAACAGGGTTCGGGCGAGCAGTACTTC TRBJ2-7 TRBV19 - -
CASSPGLAASTDTQYF TGTGCCAGCAGCCCCGGACTAGCGGCTAGCACAGATACGCAGTATTTT TRBJ2-3 TRBV5-4 once TRBD2
CASSPGVGNQPQHF TGCGCCAGCAGCCCCGGAGTAGGCAATCAGCCCCAGCATTTT TRBJ1-5 TRBV5-1 - -
CAISVSGGEETQYF TGTGCCATCAGTGTGTCAGGGGGGGAAGAGACCCAGTACTTC TRBJ2-5 TRBV10-3 - -
CASSFSGGPTYTDTQYF TGTGCCAGCAGCTTTAGCGGGGGGCCGACCTACACAGATACGCAGTATTTT TRBJ2-3 TRBV7-2 - TRBD2
CASSLGQALINEKLFF TGTGCCAGCAGCTTAGGGCAGGCGTTAATTAATGAAAAACTGTTTTTT TRBJ1-4 TRBV7-8 few -
CASSRDQGINAEAFF TGCGCCAGCAGCCGAGACCAGGGAATTAATGCTGAAGCTTTCTTT TRBJ1-1 TRBV5-1 - -
CASSQQGPHNEKLFF TGTGCCAGCAGCCAACAGGGGCCTCATAATGAAAAACTGTTTTTT TRBJ1-4 TRBV5-4 - TRBD1
CASSWGQGNYEQYF TGTGCCAGCAGCTGGGGACAGGGAAATTACGAGCAGTACTTC TRBJ2-7 TRBV11-3 - TRBD1
CASSLRGDSNTGELFF TGTGCCAGCAGCCTCCGAGGGGACTCTAACACCGGGGAGCTGTTTTTT TRBJ2-2 TRBV9 - -
CASSPGQGGYYEQYF TGTGCCAGCTCACCGGGACAGGGGGGGTACTACGAGCAGTACTTC TRBJ2-7 TRBV18 - TRBD1
CASSLDRGPGGNTIYF TGTGCCAGCAGCCTGGACAGGGGACCGGGTGGAAACACCATATATTTT TRBJ1-3 TRBV7-2 - TRBD1
CASRPSSYNEQFF TGTGCCAGCCGTCCCAGCTCCTACAATGAGCAGTTCTTC TRBJ2-1 TRBV7-2 once -
CASSLRPGTSGGATDTQYF TGTGCCAGCTCACTACGTCCCGGGACTAGCGGGGGGGCTACAGATACGCAGTATTTT TRBJ2-3 TRBV18 - TRBD2
CASSLDRGDGYTF TGCGCCAGCAGCTTGGACCGGGGAGATGGCTACACCTTC TRBJ1-2 TRBV5-1 once -
CASSLGLAGGNQETQYF TGTGCCAGCAGCTTGGGGCTAGCGGGGGGAAACCAAGAGACCCAGTACTTC TRBJ2-5 TRBV5-8 - TRBD2
CASSYRVTGATEAFF TGTGCCAGCAGTTACCGAGTGACAGGGGCCACTGAAGCTTTCTTT TRBJ1-1 TRBV6-2/TRBV6-3 - TRBD1
CASSFSGAPGYTF TGTGCCAGCAGCTTCTCCGGAGCGCCCGGCTACACCTTC TRBJ1-2 TRBV11-3 - -
CASSQDPSGVYYEQYF TGTGCCAGCAGCCAAGATCCCAGCGGGGTGTACTACGAGCAGTACTTC TRBJ2-7 TRBV4-2 once TRBD2
CASSESTGGSYGYTF TGTGCCAGCAGCGAAAGTACAGGGGGCTCCTATGGCTACACCTTC TRBJ1-2 TRBV9 - TRBD1
CSALGQGLGTEAFF TGCAGCGCCCTGGGACAGGGGTTGGGGACTGAAGCTTTCTTT TRBJ1-1 TRBV29-1 - TRBD1
CATTPGHLSGNTIYF TGTGCCACCACACCAGGACATCTCTCTGGAAACACCATATATTTT TRBJ1-3 TRBV19 - -
CASSLPSGRVYNEQFF TGCGCCAGCAGCTTGCCTAGCGGGAGAGTCTACAATGAGCAGTTCTTC TRBJ2-1 TRBV5-1 - TRBD2
CASSVSGVYGYTF TGTGCCAGCAGTGTCTCAGGGGTCTATGGCTACACCTTC TRBJ1-2 TRBV2 - -
CASSASQSSNQPQHF TGTGCCAGTAGTGCCTCGCAAAGCAGCAATCAGCCCCAGCATTTT TRBJ1-5 TRBV19 few -
CASSYGQGLYGYTF TGTGCCAGCAGTTACGGGCAGGGCCTCTATGGCTACACCTTC TRBJ1-2 TRBV6-2/TRBV6-3 - -
CASSLDRVVNGYTF TGTGCCAGCAGTTTGGACAGGGTGGTCAATGGCTACACCTTC TRBJ1-2 TRBV28 - TRBD1
CASSLGLGDSEAFF TGTGCCAGCAGCTTGGGGTTGGGGGACAGTGAAGCTTTCTTT TRBJ1-1 TRBV11-2 few TRBD1